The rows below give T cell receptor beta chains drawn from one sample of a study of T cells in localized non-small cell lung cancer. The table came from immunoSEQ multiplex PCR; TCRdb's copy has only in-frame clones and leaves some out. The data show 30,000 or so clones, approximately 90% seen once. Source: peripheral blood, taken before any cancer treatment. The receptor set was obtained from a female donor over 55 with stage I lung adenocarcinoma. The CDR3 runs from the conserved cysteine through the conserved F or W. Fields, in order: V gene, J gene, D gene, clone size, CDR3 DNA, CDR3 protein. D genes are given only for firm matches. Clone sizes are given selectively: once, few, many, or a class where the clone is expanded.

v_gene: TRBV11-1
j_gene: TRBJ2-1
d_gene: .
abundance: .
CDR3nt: TGTGCCAGCAGCTTGTCGACGGGGATTACGAATGAGCAGTTCTTC
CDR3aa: CASSLSTGITNEQFF

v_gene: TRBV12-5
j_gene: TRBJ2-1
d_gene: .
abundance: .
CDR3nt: TGTGCTAGTGGCAGAAGGGTCGATGAGCAGTTCTTC
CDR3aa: CASGRRVDEQFF

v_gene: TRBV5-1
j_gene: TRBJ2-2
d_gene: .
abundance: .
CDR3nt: TGCGCCAGCAGCACGACAGGAACGGACAACACCGGGGAGCTGTTTTTT
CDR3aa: CASSTTGTDNTGELFF

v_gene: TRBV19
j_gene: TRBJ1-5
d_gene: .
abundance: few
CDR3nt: TGTGCCAGTAGTACAGGGCCGGGAGGACATCAGCCCCAGCATTTT
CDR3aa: CASSTGPGGHQPQHF

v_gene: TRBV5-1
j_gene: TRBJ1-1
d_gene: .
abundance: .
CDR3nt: TGCGCCAGCAGCTTGGATGGGAGGGGCGCTGAAGCTTTCTTT
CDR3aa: CASSLDGRGAEAFF

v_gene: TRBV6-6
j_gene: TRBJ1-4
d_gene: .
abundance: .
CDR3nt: TGTGCCAGCAGGGGACAAGGGACAACTAATGAAAAACTGTTTTTT
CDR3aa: CASRGQGTTNEKLFF

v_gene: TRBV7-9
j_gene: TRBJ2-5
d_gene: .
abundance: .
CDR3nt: TGTGCCAGCAGCCCCCCCTCGACGGACTTGATGTACCAAGAGACCCAGTACTTC
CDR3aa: CASSPPSTDLMYQETQYF

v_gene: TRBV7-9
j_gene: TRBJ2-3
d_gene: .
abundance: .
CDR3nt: TGTGCCGTGGCGGCGGGTCTCACAGATACGCAGTATTTT
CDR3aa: CAVAAGLTDTQYF

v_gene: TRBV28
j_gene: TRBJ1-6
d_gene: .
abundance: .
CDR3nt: TGTGCCAGCAGTTTCCCCAGGGCGACTAATTCACCCCTCCACTTT
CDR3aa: CASSFPRATNSPLHF

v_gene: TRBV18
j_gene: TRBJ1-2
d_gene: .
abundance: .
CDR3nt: TGTGCCAGCTCGTTTCAAAAAAGGGGCGACTATGGCTACACCTTC
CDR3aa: CASSFQKRGDYGYTF

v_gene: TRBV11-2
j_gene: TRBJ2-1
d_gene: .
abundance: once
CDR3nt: TGTGCCAGCAGCTTACTCCGGGAGAGCTCCTACAATGAGCAGTTCTTC
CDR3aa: CASSLLRESSYNEQFF

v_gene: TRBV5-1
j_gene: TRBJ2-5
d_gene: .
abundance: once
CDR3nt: TGCGCCAGCAGCCTGGGGGTCGGTTCCATACAAGAGACCCAGTACTTC
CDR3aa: CASSLGVGSIQETQYF

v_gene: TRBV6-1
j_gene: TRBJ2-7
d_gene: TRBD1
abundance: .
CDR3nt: TGTGCCAGCTACAGGGGTTACGAGCAGTACTTC
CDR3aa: CASYRGYEQYF

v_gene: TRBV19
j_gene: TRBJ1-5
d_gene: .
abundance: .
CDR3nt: TGTGCCAGTAGTATGTTGGGGGATCAGCCCCAGCATTTT
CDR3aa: CASSMLGDQPQHF

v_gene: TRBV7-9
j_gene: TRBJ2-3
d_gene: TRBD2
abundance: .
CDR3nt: TGTGCCAGCAGCTTGGGACTAGTTGGCGATACGCAGTATTTT
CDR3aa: CASSLGLVGDTQYF

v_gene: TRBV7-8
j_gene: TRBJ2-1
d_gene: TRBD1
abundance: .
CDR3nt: TGTGCCAGCAGAAGGCACGGGACAGGGGCGGAAAATGAGCAGTTCTTC
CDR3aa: CASRRHGTGAENEQFF

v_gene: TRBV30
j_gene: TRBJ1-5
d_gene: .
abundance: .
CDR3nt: TGTGCCTGGAGTACACAGCAGAATCAGCCCCAGCATTTT
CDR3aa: CAWSTQQNQPQHF